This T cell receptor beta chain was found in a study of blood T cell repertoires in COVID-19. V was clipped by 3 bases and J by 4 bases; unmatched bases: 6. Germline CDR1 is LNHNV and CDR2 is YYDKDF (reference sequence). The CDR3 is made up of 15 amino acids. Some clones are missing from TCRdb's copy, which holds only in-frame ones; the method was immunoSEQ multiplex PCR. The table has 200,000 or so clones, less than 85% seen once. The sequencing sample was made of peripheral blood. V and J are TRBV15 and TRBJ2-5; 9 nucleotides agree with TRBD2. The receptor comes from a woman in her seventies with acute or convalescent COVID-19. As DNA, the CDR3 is TGTGCCACCAGCAGTACCGGGACTAGCAGAGAGACCCAGTACTTC. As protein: CATSSTGTSRETQYF.